These T cell receptor beta chains were read from a single sample in a study of blood T cell repertoires in COVID-19. The table came from immunoSEQ multiplex PCR; TCRdb's copy has only in-frame clones and leaves some out. Among approximately 240,000 clones listed, around nine tenths were seen once. The source material was PBMCs or T cells enriched from blood (not recorded which). All receptors derive from a woman younger than 30 who had recovered from COVID-19. CDR3s include the opening cysteine and the closing phenylalanine or tryptophan. A clone size is listed for some rows: how often the clone was seen (once, few, many), or a class if it is expanded.

TRBV6-5	.	TRBJ2-1	CASSRTSGRKFF
TRBV28	.	TRBJ1-1	CASSLVGQAGEAFF
TRBV20-1	.	TRBJ2-3	CSASMTSGFTDTQYF
TRBV7-8	.	TRBJ1-6	CASRSARESYNSPLHF
TRBV27	.	TRBJ1-1	CASSFAGGTEAFF
TRBV2	.	TRBJ2-5	CASRPNFKETQYF
TRBV11-3	.	TRBJ2-7	CASSVGGTGSNAGEQYF
TRBV21-1	.	TRBJ1-3	CASSKKRQGPGNTIYF
TRBV5-1	.	TRBJ1-1	CASSLEDREGAFF
TRBV6-2/TRBV6-3	few	TRBJ2-1	CASSSQRASYNEQFF
TRBV5-1	.	TRBJ1-3	CASSPQGQGASGNTIYF
TRBV28	.	TRBJ2-5	CASRLAGSGETQYF
TRBV5-4	.	TRBJ2-1	CASSLGGTYYNEQFF
TRBV10-3	.	TRBJ1-5	CAISESRSPQGGNQPQHF
TRBV6-4	.	TRBJ1-2	CASRPFKGQGNYGYTF
TRBV6-6	.	TRBJ2-1	CASRRGQSYNEQFF
TRBV28	.	TRBJ1-2	CASSQIAVYYGYTF
TRBV10-3	once	TRBJ2-2	CAIRSSSGRDTGELFF
TRBV12-3/TRBV12-4	.	TRBJ2-7	CASSHTRYEQYF
TRBV10-3	.	TRBJ2-1	CAISGDDRVYNEQFF
TRBV5-4	.	TRBJ1-1	CASSIDRGNTEAFF
TRBV9	.	TRBJ2-1	CASSVPGLAGFDEQFF
TRBV7-8	.	TRBJ2-1	CASSLLSGGRYNEQFF
TRBV6-6	.	TRBJ1-5	CASSYGSANQPQHF
TRBV9	many	TRBJ1-1	CASSDGGFNTEAFF
TRBV19	once	TRBJ2-7	CASRWARTSGSYEQYF
TRBV4-1	.	TRBJ2-2	CASSQDFQLVPGELFF
TRBV3-1/TRBV3-2	.	TRBJ2-5	CASSQSGYQETQYF
TRBV3-1/TRBV3-2	.	TRBJ1-5	CASSPQGRGQPQHF
TRBV28	.	TRBJ1-4	CASSLGRPRGGPYEKLFF
TRBV28	.	TRBJ1-5	CASSLFPTGDGSKPQHF
TRBV2	.	TRBJ1-1	CASSRQGASSGTEAFF
TRBV5-1	.	TRBJ2-1	CASSPKGLFGEQFF
TRBV6-5	.	TRBJ2-3	CASSYSIAGTDTQYF
TRBV14	.	TRBJ2-3	CASSQPTGLAWADTQYF
TRBV5-1	.	TRBJ1-1	CASSLEGIGTEAFF
TRBV29-1	few	TRBJ2-1	CSVEEDSNNEQFF
TRBV5-1	.	TRBJ1-1	CASSLTGQNTEAFF
TRBV15	.	TRBJ2-7	CATSRAGQGYEQYF
TRBV18	.	TRBJ1-2	CASSLLQGEKYGYTF
TRBV11-2	.	TRBJ2-1	CASSYDGKTVNEQFF
TRBV27	.	TRBJ1-5	CASSLSRNQPQHF
TRBV4-2	.	TRBJ2-1	CASSQDASGDLYNEQFF
TRBV12-3/TRBV12-4	.	TRBJ1-2	CASSKQGFGGYTF
TRBV10-3	.	TRBJ1-1	CATAQRTGGYTEAFF
TRBV29-1	.	TRBJ1-4	CSVVEDRVNEKLFF
TRBV6-4	.	TRBJ1-2	CASSFTGGGGYTF
TRBV6-2/TRBV6-3	.	TRBJ1-1	CASSYESASTEAFF
TRBV19	.	TRBJ1-3	CASKGGQGPGNTIYF
TRBV27	once	TRBJ2-2	CASSPGKRVGELFF
TRBV5-1	.	TRBJ1-6	CASSPLGAYNSPLHF
TRBV11-2	.	TRBJ1-2	CASSLRGKQGAIYGYTF